A selection of T cell receptor beta chains follows, all from one sample in a study of blood T cells in healthy people across ages. From the 5' RACE reads, TCRdb called clonotypes with MiXCR, one entry per CDR3 protein. The top ten hold 22% of the sample, which has more than 650,000 distinct CDR3 sequences, about a fifth seen once. Input material: blood. The origin of the receptors is a man between 70 and 80 years old in good health. Each CDR3 is given with its conserved first and last residue. The D gene is left open where the match is weak. The size of a clone is reported for some rows only, either as once, few or many, or as a class for expanded clones.

CDR3nt	CDR3aa	d_gene	v_gene	j_gene	abundance
TGCGCCAGCAGCCAAGATGTAGCGGGAGTCTACAATGAGCAGTTCTTC	CASSQDVAGVYNEQFF	TRBD2	TRBV4-3	TRBJ2-1	NA
TGTGCCAGCAGTGAATCGGTGACAGCACCTTCCTATGGCTACACCTTC	CASSESVTAPSYGYTF	NA	TRBV6-1	TRBJ1-2	few
TGCAGTGCTAATCCCTACAGGCAAACGGAGACCCAGTACTTC	CSANPYRQTETQYF	NA	TRBV20-1	TRBJ2-5	many
TGCAGCGCCGGGACAGCAAATCAGCCCCAGCATTTT	CSAGTANQPQHF	TRBD1	TRBV29-1	TRBJ1-5	few
TGTGCCAGCGCAAAAGGGGTGGTGCAGTTCTTC	CASAKGVVQFF	NA	TRBV12-3/TRBV12-4	TRBJ2-1	NA
TGTGCCAGCAGTTTTGGGGCAGGGTACCAAGAGACCCAGTACTTC	CASSFGAGYQETQYF	NA	TRBV12-3/TRBV12-4	TRBJ2-5	few
TGTGCCACCAGCAGATCCCGGACTAATGAAAAACTGTTTTTT	CATSRSRTNEKLFF	NA	TRBV15	TRBJ1-4	NA
TGTGCCACCAGTGGTACGGGACTAGCGGGGTATGGCGATACGCAGTATTTT	CATSGTGLAGYGDTQYF	TRBD2	TRBV24-1	TRBJ2-3	NA
TGTGCCAGCAGCTATAGACTAGCGGGAGCGATCAATGAGCAGTTCTTC	CASSYRLAGAINEQFF	TRBD2	TRBV12-3/TRBV12-4	TRBJ2-1	few
TGCGCCAGCAGCCAAGAAGCCGGTAATTTTAACAATGAGCAGTTCTTC	CASSQEAGNFNNEQFF	NA	TRBV4-3	TRBJ2-1	NA
TGTGCCAGCAGCCAGGGACTTCCGGGCTACAATGAGCAGTTCTTC	CASSQGLPGYNEQFF	NA	TRBV4-2	TRBJ2-1	few
TGTGCCAGCTTTCGCACAAAAGCCAAAAACATTCAGTACTTC	CASFRTKAKNIQYF	NA	TRBV2	TRBJ2-4	once
TGCAGAGCAACAGGGGGCCTTGAAGCTTTCTTT	CRATGGLEAFF	TRBD1	TRBV20-1	TRBJ1-1	NA
TGTGCCAGCAGCTCCAGAAGGGGTGTAAGCAATCAGCCCCAGCATTTT	CASSSRRGVSNQPQHF	NA	TRBV5-6	TRBJ1-5	NA
TGTGCCAGCAGCCCGGACGACAGGGTGAGGGGCTACACCTTC	CASSPDDRVRGYTF	TRBD1	TRBV7-6	TRBJ1-2	NA
TGTGCCAGTAGTAGCCTCCGGACAGGGGGCTACAATGAGCAGTTCTTC	CASSSLRTGGYNEQFF	TRBD1	TRBV19	TRBJ2-1	NA
TGTGCCACCAGCAGGGGTCTGGGACCGCGCGAGCAGTACTTC	CATSRGLGPREQYF	NA	TRBV15	TRBJ2-7	NA
TGTGCCACCAGTGTGAAGTTAGCGGGGGCCAGCTCCTACGAGCAGTACTTC	CATSVKLAGASSYEQYF	TRBD2	TRBV24-1	TRBJ2-7	NA
TGTGCCAGCAGCTCGAGAGGGGTCTATGGCTACACCTTC	CASSSRGVYGYTF	NA	TRBV13	TRBJ1-2	NA
TGCAGTGCTAGAGACCGAAGGATTCCACAAGAGACCCAGTACTTC	CSARDRRIPQETQYF	NA	TRBV20-1	TRBJ2-5	few
TGTGCCAGCAGTCAACCGGGACAGGGGGTTTACGGTTTAGCCAAAAACATTCAGTACTTC	CASSQPGQGVYGLAKNIQYF	TRBD1	TRBV12-3/TRBV12-4	TRBJ2-4	NA
TGCAGCGCTTCTTACAGGGGCGGATGGACAGATACGCAGTATTTT	CSASYRGGWTDTQYF	TRBD1	TRBV29-1	TRBJ2-3	few
TGTGCCACCAGTGAATCGGGGACAGGCAGGGAGACCCAGTACTTC	CATSESGTGRETQYF	TRBD1	TRBV24-1	TRBJ2-5	NA
TGTGCCAGTAGTATGAGGGACACCGGGGAGCTGTTTTTT	CASSMRDTGELFF	NA	TRBV19	TRBJ2-2	NA
TGTGCCAGTAGTAGGGCGTTCTACAATGAGCAGTTCTTC	CASSRAFYNEQFF	NA	TRBV19	TRBJ2-1	few
TGTGCCAGCAGTTTAGCGCTGTTGGGATCGGGAGACAGGGGAAACGGTGGCTACACCTTC	CASSLALLGSGDRGNGGYTF	TRBD1	TRBV12-3/TRBV12-4	TRBJ1-2	NA
TGCAGTGCTAGACTATGGGACCGGGGGAACTATGGCTACACCTTC	CSARLWDRGNYGYTF	NA	TRBV20-1	TRBJ1-2	few
TGTGCCAGCAGCTCGTCCGGGACAGATCAGTTCTTC	CASSSSGTDQFF	TRBD1	TRBV7-8	TRBJ2-1	NA
TGCAGCGTGCAGGTTCTAGCCAAAAACATTCAGTACTTC	CSVQVLAKNIQYF	NA	TRBV29-1	TRBJ2-4	NA
TGCAGTGCTAAAGGTCCGGGACAGCAACACTATGGCTACACCTTC	CSAKGPGQQHYGYTF	TRBD1	TRBV20-1	TRBJ1-2	NA
TGTGCCAGCAGCTTAGGGGCCTTGAGCTCCTACGAGCAGTACTTC	CASSLGALSSYEQYF	NA	TRBV7-2	TRBJ2-7	NA
TGTGCCAGCAGTCTGGAGATTGGGCGCGGAAACACCATATATTTT	CASSLEIGRGNTIYF	NA	TRBV12-3/TRBV12-4	TRBJ1-3	few
TGTGCCAGCAGCTTAGCGGCGGGGTGGTACAATGAGCAGTTCTTC	CASSLAAGWYNEQFF	NA	TRBV7-8	TRBJ2-1	few
TGTGCCAGCAGTCGATTACAGGGAGGGGGCAACTATGGCTACACCTTC	CASSRLQGGGNYGYTF	TRBD1	TRBV12-3/TRBV12-4	TRBJ1-2	NA
TGTGCCAGCAATTCCCAGGGGGGCTCCTACGAGCAGTACTTC	CASNSQGGSYEQYF	NA	TRBV2	TRBJ2-7	few
TGTGCCAGCAGAAATTACAGGGAGGACACTGAAGCTTTCTTT	CASRNYREDTEAFF	NA	TRBV6-1	TRBJ1-1	NA
TGCGCCAGCAGCTCCGGGGACCTTACGCGGGAGACCCAGTACTTC	CASSSGDLTRETQYF	NA	TRBV5-1	TRBJ2-5	NA
TGTGCCAGCAGCCGACACACAGATACGCAGTATTTT	CASSRHTDTQYF	NA	TRBV11-2	TRBJ2-3	NA
TGCAGTGCTAGAGATCGCCTAGCTCCCGGGGAGCTGTTTTTT	CSARDRLAPGELFF	NA	TRBV20-1	TRBJ2-2	few
TGTGCCAGCAGCTCCCCCTCGACAGGACTACGCAATCAGCCCCAGCATTTT	CASSSPSTGLRNQPQHF	NA	TRBV28	TRBJ1-5	NA
TGTGCCAGCAGGCTCAGGGGTGGCTACACCTTC	CASRLRGGYTF	NA	TRBV12-3/TRBV12-4	TRBJ1-2	many
TGTGCCAGCAGCCAAGTTGCTGGTCAGGCGTACAATGAGCAGTTCTTC	CASSQVAGQAYNEQFF	NA	TRBV3-1	TRBJ2-1	many